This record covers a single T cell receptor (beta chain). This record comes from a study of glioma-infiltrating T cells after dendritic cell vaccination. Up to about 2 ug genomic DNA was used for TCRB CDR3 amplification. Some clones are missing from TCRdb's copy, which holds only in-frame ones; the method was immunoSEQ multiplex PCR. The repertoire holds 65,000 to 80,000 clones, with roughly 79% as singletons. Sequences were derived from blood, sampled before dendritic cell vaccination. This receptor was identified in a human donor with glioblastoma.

CDR3 region: CASSEARGAVNYEQYF. The CDR3 DNA reads as TGTGCCAGCAGTGAAGCCAGGGGGGCCGTTAACTACGAGCAGTACTTC. The chain is built from TRBV6-1 and TRBJ2-7; a possible D gene is TRBD1 (7 bases). This CDR3 is built from 16 residues. From germline, CDR1 is MNHNS and CDR2 SASEGT. The V and J ends lost 0 bases and 3 bases respectively, with 15 bases between them.